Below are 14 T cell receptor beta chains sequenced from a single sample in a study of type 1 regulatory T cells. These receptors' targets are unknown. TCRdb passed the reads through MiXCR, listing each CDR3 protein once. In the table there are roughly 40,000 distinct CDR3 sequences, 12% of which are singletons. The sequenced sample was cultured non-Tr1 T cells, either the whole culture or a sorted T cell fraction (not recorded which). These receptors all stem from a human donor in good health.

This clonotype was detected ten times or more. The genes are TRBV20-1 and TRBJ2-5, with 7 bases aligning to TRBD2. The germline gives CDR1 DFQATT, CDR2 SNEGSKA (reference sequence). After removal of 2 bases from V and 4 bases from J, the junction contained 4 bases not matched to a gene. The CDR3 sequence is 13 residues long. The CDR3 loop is CSARPRTRETQYF. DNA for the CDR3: TGCAGTGCTAGACCTCGGACTAGAGAGACCCAGTACTTC.

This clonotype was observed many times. The CDR3 loop is CSANRNTEAFF. The DNA of the CDR3 is TGCAGTGCTAATCGGAACACTGAAGCTTTCTTT. V usage is TRBV20-1 and J usage is TRBJ1-1; D call uncertain. Germline V gene data show CDR1 as DFQATT and CDR2 as SNEGSKA (reference sequence). This CDR3 region has 11 residues. Trimming removed 4 bases from V and 1 base from J, with 4 bases in between.

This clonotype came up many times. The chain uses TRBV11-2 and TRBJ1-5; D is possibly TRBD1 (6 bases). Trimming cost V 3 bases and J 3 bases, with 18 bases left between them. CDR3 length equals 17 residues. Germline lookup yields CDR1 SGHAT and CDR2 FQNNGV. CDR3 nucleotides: TGTGCCAGCAGCTTGGGAAGGGGACAATTTTCCAATCAGCCCCAGCATTTT. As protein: CASSLGRGQFSNQPQHF.

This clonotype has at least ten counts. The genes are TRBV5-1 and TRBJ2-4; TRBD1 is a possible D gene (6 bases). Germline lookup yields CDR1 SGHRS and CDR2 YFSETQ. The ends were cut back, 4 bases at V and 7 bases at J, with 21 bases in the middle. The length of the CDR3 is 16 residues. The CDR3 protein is CASSPSFDRNRNIQYF. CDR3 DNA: TGCGCCAGCAGCCCAAGTTTTGACAGGAACAGGAACATTCAGTACTTC.

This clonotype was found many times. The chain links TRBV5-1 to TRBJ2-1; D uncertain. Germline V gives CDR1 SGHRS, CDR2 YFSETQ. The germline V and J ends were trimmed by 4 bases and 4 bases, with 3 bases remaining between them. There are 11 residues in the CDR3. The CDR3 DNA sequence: TGCGCCAGCAGCGCATACAATGAGCAGTTCTTC. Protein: CASSAYNEQFF. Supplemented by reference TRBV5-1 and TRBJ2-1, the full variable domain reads KAGVTQTPRYLIKTRGQQVTLSCSPISGHRSVSWYQQTPGQGLQFLFEYFSETQRNKGNFPGRFSGRQFSNSRSEMNVSTLELGDSALYLCASSAYNEQFFGPGTRLTVL.

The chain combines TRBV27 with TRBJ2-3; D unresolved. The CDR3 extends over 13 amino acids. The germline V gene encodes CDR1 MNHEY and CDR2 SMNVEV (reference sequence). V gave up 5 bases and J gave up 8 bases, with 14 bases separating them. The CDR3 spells CASSPSLIATQYF. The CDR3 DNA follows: TGTGCCAGCAGTCCGTCCCTAATTGCTACGCAGTATTTT.

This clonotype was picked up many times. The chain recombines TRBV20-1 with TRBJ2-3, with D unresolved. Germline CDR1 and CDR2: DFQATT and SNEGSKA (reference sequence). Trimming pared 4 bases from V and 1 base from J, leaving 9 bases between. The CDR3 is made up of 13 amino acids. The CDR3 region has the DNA TGCAGTGCTATTAGCTTAGGCACAGATACGCAGTATTTT. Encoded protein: CSAISLGTDTQYF.

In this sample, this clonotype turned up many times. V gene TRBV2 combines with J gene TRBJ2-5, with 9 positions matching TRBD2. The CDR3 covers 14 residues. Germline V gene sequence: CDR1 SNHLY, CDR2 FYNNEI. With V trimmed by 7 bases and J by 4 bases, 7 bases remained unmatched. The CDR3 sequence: CASTKREAGETQYF. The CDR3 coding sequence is TGTGCCAGCACCAAGCGGGAGGCGGGAGAGACCCAGTACTTC.

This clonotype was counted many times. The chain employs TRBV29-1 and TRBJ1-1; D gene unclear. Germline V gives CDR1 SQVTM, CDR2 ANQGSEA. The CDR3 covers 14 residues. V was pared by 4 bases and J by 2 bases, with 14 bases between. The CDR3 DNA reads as TGCAGCGTTGGCCTAGGTTCGGTAAACACTGAAGCTTTCTTT. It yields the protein CSVGLGSVNTEAFF.

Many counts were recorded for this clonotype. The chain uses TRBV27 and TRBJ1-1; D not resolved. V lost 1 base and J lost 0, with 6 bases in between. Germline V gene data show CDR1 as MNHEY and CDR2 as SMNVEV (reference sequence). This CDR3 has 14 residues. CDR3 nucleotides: TGTGCCAGCAGTTTATACAGCATGAACACTGAAGCTTTCTTT. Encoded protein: CASSLYSMNTEAFF.

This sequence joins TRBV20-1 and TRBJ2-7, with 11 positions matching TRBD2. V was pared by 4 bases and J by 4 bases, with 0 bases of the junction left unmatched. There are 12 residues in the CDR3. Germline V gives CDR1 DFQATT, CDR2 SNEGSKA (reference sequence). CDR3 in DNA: TGCAGTGCTATAGCGGGAGGGTACGAGCAGTACTTC. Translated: CSAIAGGYEQYF.

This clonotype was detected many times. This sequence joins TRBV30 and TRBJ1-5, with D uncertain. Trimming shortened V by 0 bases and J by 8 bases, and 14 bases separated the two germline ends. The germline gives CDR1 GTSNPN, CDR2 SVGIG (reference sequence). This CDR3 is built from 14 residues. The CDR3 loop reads CAWSVRSGGEPQHF. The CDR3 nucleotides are TGTGCCTGGAGTGTCCGGAGCGGTGGGGAGCCCCAGCATTTT. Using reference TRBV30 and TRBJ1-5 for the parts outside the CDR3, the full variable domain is SQTIHQWPATLVQPVGSPLSLECTVEGTSNPNLYWYRQAAGRGLQLLFYSVGIGQISSEVPQNLSASRPQDRQFILSSKKLLLSDSGFYLCAWSVRSGGEPQHFGDGTRLSIL.

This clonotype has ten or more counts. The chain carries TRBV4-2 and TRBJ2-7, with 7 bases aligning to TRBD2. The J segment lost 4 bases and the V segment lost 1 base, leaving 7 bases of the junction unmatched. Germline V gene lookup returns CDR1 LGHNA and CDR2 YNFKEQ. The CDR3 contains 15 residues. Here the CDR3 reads CASSQVAGPGYEQYF. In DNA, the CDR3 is TGTGCCAGCAGCCAAGTAGCGGGCCCGGGGTACGAGCAGTACTTC.

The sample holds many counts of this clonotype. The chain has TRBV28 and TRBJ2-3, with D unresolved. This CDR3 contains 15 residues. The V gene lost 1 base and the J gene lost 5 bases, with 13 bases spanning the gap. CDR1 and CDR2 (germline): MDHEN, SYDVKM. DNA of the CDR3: TGTGCCAGCAGTTTATCGGGTCCGGAAAGAGATACGCAGTATTTT. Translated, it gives CASSLSGPERDTQYF.